The 10 T cell receptor beta chains given below trace back to one sample, sequenced in a study of T cells in Graves' hyperthyroidism and ophthalmopathy. Amplified TCR beta CDR3 regions came from RNA transcripts. TCR CDR3 regions were first amplified by RT-PCR with HTBI primers. TCRdb ran MiXCR on the multiplex PCR reads and lists one entry per CDR3 protein. This sample has about 400,000 distinct CDR3 sequences, with about 14% found just once. Sequenced: blood. Receptors were obtained from a middle-aged man with Graves' ophthalmopathy.

This clonotype came up many times. The chain couples TRBV7-8 to TRBJ2-7, with D tentatively TRBD2 (6 bases). This CDR3 region has 14 residues. Germline CDR1 and CDR2: SGHVS and FQNEAQ. The ends were cut back, 5 bases at V and 2 bases at J, with 13 bases in the middle. The CDR3 DNA reads TGTGCCAGCAGCCCCACCGGGGGAACCTACGAGCAGTACTTC. It yields the protein CASSPTGGTYEQYF.

This clonotype has just a few counts. The chain links TRBV15 to TRBJ1-2; D is unresolved. Germline assignment: CDR1 LNHNV and CDR2 YYDKDF (reference sequence). This CDR3 region has 13 residues. V dropped 6 bases and J dropped 0 bases, with 8 bases sitting between them. The CDR3 DNA follows: TGTGCCACCAGTTCGGGTACTAACTATGGCTACACCTTC. This sequence encodes CATSSGTNYGYTF.

This clonotype appeared many times. The rearrangement joins TRBV7-2 to TRBJ1-2, with TRBD1 as a possible D gene (5 bases). The CDR3 is 15 amino acids. CDR1 and CDR2 (germline): SGHTA, FQGNSA. V gave up 2 bases and J gave up 0 bases, with 10 bases separating them. The CDR3 loop is CASSLIQGANYGYTF. CDR3 nucleotides: TGTGCCAGCAGCTTAATCCAGGGCGCTAACTATGGCTACACCTTC.

This clonotype has at least ten counts. The chain is built from TRBV9 and TRBJ1-2; TRBD1 is a possible D gene (5 bases). V shed 3 bases and J shed 5 bases, with 14 bases lying between them. The CDR3 is 14 amino acids. Germline V CDR1 and CDR2: SGDLS, YYNGEE. The CDR3 nucleotides read TGTGCCAGCAGCGCCACCGGGACGGGATATGGCTACACCTTC. This codes for CASSATGTGYGYTF.

This clonotype showed up many times. The chain employs TRBV11-2 and TRBJ2-7; D is unresolved. Looked up from germline, CDR1 is SGHAT and CDR2 is FQNNGV. This CDR3 has 13 residues. Between the trimmed V and J ends, which lost 1 base and 1 base, there was a span of 5 bases. The CDR3 here is CASSLAASYEQYF. The CDR3, as DNA: TGTGCCAGCAGCTTAGCAGCGTCCTACGAGCAGTACTTC.

This clonotype was counted only a few times. This chain connects TRBV19 to TRBJ2-4; D possibly corresponds to TRBD1 (6 bases). Germline values: CDR1 LNHDA, CDR2 SQIVND (reference sequence). The CDR3 contains 16 residues. V gave up 5 bases and J gave up 0 bases, with 14 bases separating them. CDR3 sequence (DNA): TGTGCCAGTAGTGTGGGACATCAACTAGCCAAAAACATTCAGTACTTC. It encodes CASSVGHQLAKNIQYF. Complete variable domain (other parts from reference TRBV19 and TRBJ2-4): DGGITQSPKYLFRKEGQNVTLSCEQNLNHDAMYWYRQDPGQGLRLIYYSQIVNDFQKGDIAEGYSVSREKKESFPLTVTSAQKNPTAFYLCASSVGHQLAKNIQYFGAGTRLSVL.

This clonotype was picked up many times. The chain uses TRBV12-3 or TRBV12-4 and TRBJ1-1; unclear D gene. The V and J ends lost 3 bases and 4 bases respectively, with 12 bases between them. The CDR3 runs to 14 residues. CDR3 region: CASSLVVGLTEAFF. The CDR3 bases are TGTGCCAGCAGTTTGGTTGTCGGGCTCACTGAAGCTTTCTTT.

This sequence joins TRBV25-1 and TRBJ2-7; possibly TRBD1 or TRBD2 for D (6 bases each). In germline, CDR1 is MGHDK, CDR2 SYGVNS. Trimming pared 7 bases from V and 0 bases from J, leaving 13 bases between. This CDR3 is built from 14 residues. The CDR3 DNA reads TGTGCCAGCACCAAAGGGGGGAGCTCCTACGAGCAGTACTTC. Translation: CASTKGGSSYEQYF.

This clonotype was seen repeatedly, ten times or more. The chain joins TRBV5-1 to TRBJ2-1; D unclear. Germline V gene data show CDR1 as SGHRS and CDR2 as YFSETQ. The V and J ends lost 0 bases and 7 bases respectively, with 8 bases between them. The CDR3 consists of 13 residues. CDR3 in amino acids: CASSLAWANEQFF. The CDR3 DNA sequence: TGCGCCAGCAGCTTGGCCTGGGCTAATGAGCAGTTCTTC.

This clonotype was found many times. The rearrangement joins TRBV3-1 to TRBJ2-2, with D tentatively TRBD1 (5 bases). Trimming shortened V by 0 bases and J by 8 bases, and 13 bases separated the two germline ends. The length of the CDR3 is 15 residues. Germline values: CDR1 LGHDT, CDR2 YNNKEL (reference sequence). In DNA form, the CDR3 reads TGTGCCAGCAGCCAAGATTTCAGGGCGGCAGGGGAGCTGTTTTTT. This encodes CASSQDFRAAGELFF. Variable domain in full (rest from reference TRBV3-1 and TRBJ2-2): DTAVSQTPKYLVTQMGNDKSIKCEQNLGHDTMYWYKQDSKKFLKIMFSYNNKELIINETVPNRFSPKSPDKAHLNLHINSLELGDSAVYFCASSQDFRAAGELFFGEGSRLTVL.